This T cell receptor (beta chain) was captured in a study of blood T cells in healthy people across ages. Study conclusions and caveats: CMV status of donors was unknown, possibly confounding expanded clonotype changes. As age increased, TCR beta diversity per million T cells fell in a roughly linear fashion. Both naive CD4+ cell counts and diversity were greater in long-lived donors than in aged donors.

Trimming removed 3 bases from V and 2 bases from J, with 11 bases in between. Germline-derived CDR1 and CDR2 are DFQATT and SNEGSKA (reference sequence). The CDR3 consists of 14 residues. Together with a sample-barcoded 5' primer, a J-beta primer mix was included in a second PCR lasting about 7 to 11 cycles. TCRdb ran MiXCR on the 5' RACE reads and lists one entry per CDR3 protein. This sample carries 1,500,000 or so distinct CDR3 sequences, approximately 59% of them seen once, and the ten largest clones take about 6.3%. With respect to this clonotype: Antigen specificity is unknown.

The clonotype comes from a man aged 18 to 29 in good health. The source material was blood. The V call is TRBV20-1, the J call TRBJ1-5; D ambiguous. The CDR3 reads CSASREGGNQPQHF. In DNA, the CDR3 is TGCAGTGCTAGTAGAGAGGGTGGCAATCAGCCCCAGCATTTT.